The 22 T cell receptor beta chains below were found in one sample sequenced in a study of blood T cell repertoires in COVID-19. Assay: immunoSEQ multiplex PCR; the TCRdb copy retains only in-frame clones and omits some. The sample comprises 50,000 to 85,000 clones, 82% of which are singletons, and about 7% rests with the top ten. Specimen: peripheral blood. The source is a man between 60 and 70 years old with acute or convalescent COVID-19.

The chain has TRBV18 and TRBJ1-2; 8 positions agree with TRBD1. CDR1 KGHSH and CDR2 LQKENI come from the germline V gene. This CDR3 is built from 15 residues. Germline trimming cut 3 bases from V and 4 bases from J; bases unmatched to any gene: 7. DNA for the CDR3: TGTGCCAGCTCACCGACGGGACAGGCATCCTATGGCTACACCTTC. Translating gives CASSPTGQASYGYTF.

The CDR3: CAWSPEMYQPQHF. Here the CDR3 DNA reads TGTGCCTGGAGTCCGGAGATGTATCAGCCCCAGCATTTT. This chain connects TRBV30 to TRBJ1-5, with D uncertain. Germline CDR1 reads GTSNPN; CDR2 reads SVGIG (reference sequence). Trimming removed 2 bases at V and 5 bases at J, with 10 bases between. The CDR3 covers 13 residues. The variable domain in full, with the rest retrieved from reference TRBV30 and TRBJ1-5, is SQTIHQWPATLVQPVGSPLSLECTVEGTSNPNLYWYRQAAGRGLQLLFYSVGIGQISSEVPQNLSASRPQDRQFILSSKKLLLSDSGFYLCAWSPEMYQPQHFGDGTRLSIL.

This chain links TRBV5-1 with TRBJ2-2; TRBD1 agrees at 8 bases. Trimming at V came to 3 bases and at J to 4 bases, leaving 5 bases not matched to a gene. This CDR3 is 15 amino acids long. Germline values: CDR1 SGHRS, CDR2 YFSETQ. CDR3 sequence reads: CASSSFRGRTGELFF. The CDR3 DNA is TGCGCCAGCAGCTCCTTCAGGGGGCGCACCGGGGAGCTGTTTTTT.

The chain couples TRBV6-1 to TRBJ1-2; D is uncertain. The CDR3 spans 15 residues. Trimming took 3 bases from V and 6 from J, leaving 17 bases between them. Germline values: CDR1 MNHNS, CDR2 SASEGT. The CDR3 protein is CASSDFVGGVHGYTF. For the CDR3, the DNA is TGTGCCAGCAGTGATTTCGTAGGTGGAGTACATGGCTACACCTTC.

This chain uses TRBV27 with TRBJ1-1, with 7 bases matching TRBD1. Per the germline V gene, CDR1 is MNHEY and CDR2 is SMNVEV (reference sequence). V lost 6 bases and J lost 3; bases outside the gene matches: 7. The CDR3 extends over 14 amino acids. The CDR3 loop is CASSVNRGYTEAFF. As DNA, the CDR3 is TGTGCCAGCAGCGTCAACAGGGGTTACACTGAAGCTTTCTTT.

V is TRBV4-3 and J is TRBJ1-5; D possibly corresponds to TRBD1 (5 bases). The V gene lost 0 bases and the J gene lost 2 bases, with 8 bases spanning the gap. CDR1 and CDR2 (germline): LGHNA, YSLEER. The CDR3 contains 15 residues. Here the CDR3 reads CASSQDWGGNQPQHF. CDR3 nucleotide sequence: TGCGCCAGCAGCCAAGATTGGGGGGGCAATCAGCCCCAGCATTTT.

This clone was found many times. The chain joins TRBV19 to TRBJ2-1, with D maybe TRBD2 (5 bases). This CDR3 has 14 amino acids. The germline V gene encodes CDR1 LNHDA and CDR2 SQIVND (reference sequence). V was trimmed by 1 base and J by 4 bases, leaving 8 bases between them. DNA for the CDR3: TGTGCCAGTAGTATAGGCGGAGGATACAATGAGCAGTTCTTC. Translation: CASSIGGGYNEQFF. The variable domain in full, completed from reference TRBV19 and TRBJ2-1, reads DGGITQSPKYLFRKEGQNVTLSCEQNLNHDAMYWYRQDPGQGLRLIYYSQIVNDFQKGDIAEGYSVSREKKESFPLTVTSAQKNPTAFYLCASSIGGGYNEQFFGPGTRLTVL.

CDR3 amino acids: CASSVRGGNSNQPQHF. In DNA form, the CDR3 reads TGTGCCAGCAGTGTAAGGGGCGGCAATAGCAATCAGCCCCAGCATTTT. The J gene is TRBJ1-5, the V gene TRBV2; weak D call: TRBD1 (5 bases). The CDR3 totals 16 residues. Germline assignment: CDR1 SNHLY and CDR2 FYNNEI. V lost 4 bases to trimming and J lost 0 bases, with 13 bases between them.

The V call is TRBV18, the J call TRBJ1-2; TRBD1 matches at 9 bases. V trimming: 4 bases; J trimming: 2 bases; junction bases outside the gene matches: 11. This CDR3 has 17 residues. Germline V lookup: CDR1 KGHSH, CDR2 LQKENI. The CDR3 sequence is CASSLLIPGQGNYGYTF. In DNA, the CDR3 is TGTGCCAGCTCACTACTAATTCCGGGACAGGGAAACTATGGCTACACCTTC. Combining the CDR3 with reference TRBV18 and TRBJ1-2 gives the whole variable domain NAGVMQNPRHLVRRRGQEARLRCSPMKGHSHVYWYRQLPEEGLKFMVYLQKENIIDESGMPKERFSAEFPKEGPSILRIQQVVRGDSAAYFCASSLLIPGQGNYGYTFGSGTRLTVV.

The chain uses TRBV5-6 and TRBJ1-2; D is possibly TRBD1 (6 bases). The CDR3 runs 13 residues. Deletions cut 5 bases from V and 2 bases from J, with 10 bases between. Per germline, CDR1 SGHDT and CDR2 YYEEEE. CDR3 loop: CASRRQENYGYTF. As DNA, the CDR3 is TGTGCCAGCAGGCGACAGGAAAACTATGGCTACACCTTC.

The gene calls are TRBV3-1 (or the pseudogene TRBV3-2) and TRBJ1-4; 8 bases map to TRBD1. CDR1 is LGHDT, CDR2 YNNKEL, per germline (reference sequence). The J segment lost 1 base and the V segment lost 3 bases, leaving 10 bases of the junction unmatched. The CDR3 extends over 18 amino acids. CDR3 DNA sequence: TGTGCCAGCAGCCAGAGGGCAGGGGGCGCGCAAACTAATGAAAAACTGTTTTTT. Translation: CASSQRAGGAQTNEKLFF.

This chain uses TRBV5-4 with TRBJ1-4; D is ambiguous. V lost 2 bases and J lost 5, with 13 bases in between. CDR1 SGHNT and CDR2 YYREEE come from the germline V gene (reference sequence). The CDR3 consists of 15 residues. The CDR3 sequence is CASSLDLGRNEKLFF. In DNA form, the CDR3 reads TGTGCCAGCAGCTTAGATTTGGGGAGAAATGAAAAACTGTTTTTT.

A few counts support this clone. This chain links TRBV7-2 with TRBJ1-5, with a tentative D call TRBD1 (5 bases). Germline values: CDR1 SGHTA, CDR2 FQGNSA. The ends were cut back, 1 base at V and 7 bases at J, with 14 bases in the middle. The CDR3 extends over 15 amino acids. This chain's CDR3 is CASSLGGGIGQPQHF. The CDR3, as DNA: TGTGCCAGCAGCTTAGGGGGCGGGATCGGGCAGCCCCAGCATTTT.

CDR3 sequence (DNA): TGTGCCAGCAGCTTGTCATGGGGGCAAGGCTACACCTTC. Translated, it gives CASSLSWGQGYTF. The gene calls are TRBV5-5 and TRBJ1-2; maybe TRBD1 (6 bases). Between the trimmed V and J ends, which lost 1 base and 8 bases, there was a span of 12 bases. CDR1 and CDR2 from the germline V gene are SGHKS and YYEKEE (reference sequence). The CDR3 is 13 residues long. Full variable domain (outside the CDR3, taken from reference TRBV5-5 and TRBJ1-2): DAGVTQSPTHLIKTRGQQVTLRCSPISGHKSVSWYQQVLGQGPQFIFQYYEKEERGRGNFPDRFSARQFPNYSSELNVNALLLGDSALYLCASSLSWGQGYTFGSGTRLTVV.

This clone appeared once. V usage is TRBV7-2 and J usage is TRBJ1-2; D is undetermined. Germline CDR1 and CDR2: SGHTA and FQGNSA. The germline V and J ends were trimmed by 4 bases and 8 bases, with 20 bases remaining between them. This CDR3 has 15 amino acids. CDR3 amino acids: CASSSGSLTAGGYTF. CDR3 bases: TGTGCCAGCAGCTCAGGATCCCTCACAGCAGGAGGCTACACCTTC.

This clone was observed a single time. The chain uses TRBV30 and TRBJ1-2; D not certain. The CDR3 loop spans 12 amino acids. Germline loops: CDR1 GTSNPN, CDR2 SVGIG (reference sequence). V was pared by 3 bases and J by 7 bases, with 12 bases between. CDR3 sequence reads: CAWSPAGFGYTF. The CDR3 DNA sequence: TGTGCCTGGAGCCCCGCAGGTTTTGGCTACACCTTC.

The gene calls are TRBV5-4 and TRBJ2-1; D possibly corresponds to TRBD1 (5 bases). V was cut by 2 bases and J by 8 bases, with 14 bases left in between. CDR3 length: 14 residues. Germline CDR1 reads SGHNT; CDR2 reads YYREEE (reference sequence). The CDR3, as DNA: TGTGCCAGCAGCTTCGGCAGGGTTATCCATGAGCAGTTCTTC. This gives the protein CASSFGRVIHEQFF.

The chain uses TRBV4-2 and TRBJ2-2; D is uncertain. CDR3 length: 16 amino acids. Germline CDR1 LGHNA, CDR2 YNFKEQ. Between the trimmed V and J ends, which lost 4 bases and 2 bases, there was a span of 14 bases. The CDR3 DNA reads TGTGCCAGCAGCCCAACGAGTTTGTCAAACACCGGGGAGCTGTTTTTT. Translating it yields CASSPTSLSNTGELFF.

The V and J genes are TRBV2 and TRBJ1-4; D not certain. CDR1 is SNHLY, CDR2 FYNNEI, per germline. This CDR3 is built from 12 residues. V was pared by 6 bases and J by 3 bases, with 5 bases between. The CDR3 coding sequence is TGTGCCAGCAGAGAGTCTAATGAAAAACTGTTTTTT. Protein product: CASRESNEKLFF.

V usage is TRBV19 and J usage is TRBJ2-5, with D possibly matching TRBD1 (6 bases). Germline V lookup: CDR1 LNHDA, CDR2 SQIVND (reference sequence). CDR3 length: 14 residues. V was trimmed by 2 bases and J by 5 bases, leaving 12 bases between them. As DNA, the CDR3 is TGTGCCAGTAGTATACAGGGGAATTGGGAGACCCAGTACTTC. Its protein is CASSIQGNWETQYF.

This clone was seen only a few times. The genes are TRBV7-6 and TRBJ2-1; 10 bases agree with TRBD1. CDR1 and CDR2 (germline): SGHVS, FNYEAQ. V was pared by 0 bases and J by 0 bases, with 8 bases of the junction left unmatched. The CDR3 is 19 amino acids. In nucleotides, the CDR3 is TGTGCCAGCAGCTTAGCGACAGGGGGCGCGGGAAGCTCCTACAATGAGCAGTTCTTC. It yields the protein CASSLATGGAGSSYNEQFF.

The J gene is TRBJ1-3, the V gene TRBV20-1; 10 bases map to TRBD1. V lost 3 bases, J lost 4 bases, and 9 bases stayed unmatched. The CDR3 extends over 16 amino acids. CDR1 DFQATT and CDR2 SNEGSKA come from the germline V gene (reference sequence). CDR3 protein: CSASGTGAYSGNTIYF. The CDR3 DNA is TGCAGTGCTAGTGGGACAGGGGCTTACTCCGGAAACACCATATATTTT.